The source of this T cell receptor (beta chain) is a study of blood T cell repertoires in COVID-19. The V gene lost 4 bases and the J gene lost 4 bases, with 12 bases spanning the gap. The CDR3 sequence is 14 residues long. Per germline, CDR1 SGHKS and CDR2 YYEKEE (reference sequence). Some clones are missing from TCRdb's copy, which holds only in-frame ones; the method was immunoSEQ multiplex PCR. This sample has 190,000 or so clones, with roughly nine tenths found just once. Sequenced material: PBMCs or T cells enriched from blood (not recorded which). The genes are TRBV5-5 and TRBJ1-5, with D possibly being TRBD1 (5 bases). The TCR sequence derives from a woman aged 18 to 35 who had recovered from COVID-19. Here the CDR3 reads CASSRDFWNQPQHF. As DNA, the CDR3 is TGTGCCAGCAGCCGGGACTTTTGGAATCAGCCCCAGCATTTT.